The count of the clone carrying this T cell receptor beta chain is one. Its target is unknown. The data were obtained in a study of cytomegalovirus exposure and HLA in healthy donors. Overall study findings and caveats: An ancestry cluster, one associated with Asian ancestry, reportedly showed fewer N-insertions than the roughly 670-donor mean in a later analysis. Highest at DRB1 and lowest at HLA-C, TCR association rates differed among HLA loci in a later analysis.

Sampled while nominally healthy, donors likely had unrecorded immune exposures. This CDR3 is built from 13 residues. CDR1 is SGHTA, CDR2 FQGTGA, per germline. V was pared by 5 bases and J by 7 bases, with 11 bases between. Both 60 Vbeta primers and 13 Jbeta primers went into the PCR. The table came from immunoSEQ multiplex PCR; TCRdb's copy has only in-frame clones and leaves some out. The sample yields 200,000 to 250,000 clones, 65% to 80% seen once. This sequence was found in a man in his forties or fifties in good health and CMV-seronegative. The sequenced material came from PBMCs. V and J are TRBV7-3 and TRBJ2-2; no clear D. The CDR3 protein is CASSPLADGELFF. DNA for the CDR3: TGTGCCAGCAGCCCCCTTGCGGACGGGGAGCTGTTTTTT.